This T cell receptor beta chain was sequenced for a study of T cells after yellow fever vaccination. Points from the study as a whole: Among all clonotypes, a small share was observed in both CD4 and CD8 compartments. Booster sampling recovered most clones from primary vaccination (roughly 96% CD4, around 88% CD8). The study found a weaker secondary response that peaked faster, day 5 versus 15. Abundant clonotypes (contaminants from the bulk population) could be present in FACS-sorted repertoires.

TCRdb processed the 5' RACE reads anew with MiXCR; each CDR3 protein has one entry. Of 400,000 to 650,000 distinct CDR3 sequences listed, roughly 22% are singletons. V was pared by 3 bases and J by 5 bases, with 22 bases between. Per the germline V gene, CDR1 is LGHNA and CDR2 is YSLEER. This CDR3 is built from 17 residues. About this clonotype itself: Its antigen is not identified.

The sequence was obtained from a man younger than 35 who received the YFV17D yellow fever vaccine. The V call is TRBV4-3, the J call TRBJ2-5; weak D call: TRBD2 (6 bases). The sample was PBMCs, taken about 20 days after the first yellow fever vaccination. This CDR3 is CASSHIVRRGLRETQYF. In DNA, the CDR3 is TGCGCCAGCAGCCACATCGTAAGGAGGGGATTGAGGGAGACCCAGTACTTC.